These T cell receptor beta chains were read from a single sample in a study of blood T cells in healthy people across ages. Each CDR3 protein is one row after TCRdb ran MiXCR on the 5' RACE reads. The sample contains about 1.7 million distinct CDR3 sequences, roughly 27% of which appear only once. Sequencing input: blood. The receptor set was obtained from a woman under 40 in good health. CDR3s include the opening cysteine and the closing phenylalanine or tryptophan. Each record gives: CDR3 protein, CDR3 DNA, J gene, V gene, D gene, clone size. The D gene is left open where the match is weak. Expanded clones are given a class, and other clones once, few, many or no size at all.

CDR3 protein: CASSMTGSNSPLHF
CDR3 DNA: TGTGCCAGCAGCATGACAGGGTCTAATTCACCCCTCCACTTT
J gene: TRBJ1-6
V gene: TRBV7-3
D gene: TRBD1
clone size: NA

CDR3 protein: CSASPGQVNEKLFF
CDR3 DNA: TGCAGTGCTAGCCCCGGACAGGTTAATGAAAAACTGTTTTTT
J gene: TRBJ1-4
V gene: TRBV20-1
D gene: TRBD1
clone size: NA

CDR3 protein: CASSLVGTGVNEQFF
CDR3 DNA: TGTGCCAGCAGTTTAGTGGGGACAGGGGTCAATGAGCAGTTCTTC
J gene: TRBJ2-1
V gene: TRBV27
D gene: TRBD1
clone size: NA

CDR3 protein: CASSPDRGLYEQYF
CDR3 DNA: TGTGCCAGCAGCCCGGACAGGGGTCTCTACGAGCAGTACTTC
J gene: TRBJ2-7
V gene: TRBV5-6
D gene: TRBD1
clone size: many

CDR3 protein: CSARGTGGPYEQYF
CDR3 DNA: TGCAGTGCTAGAGGGACTGGGGGGCCCTACGAGCAGTACTTC
J gene: TRBJ2-7
V gene: TRBV20-1
D gene: NA
clone size: many

CDR3 protein: CASSLGTGVSKTYEQYF
CDR3 DNA: TGTGCCAGCTCACTAGGGACGGGGGTTTCTAAAACCTACGAGCAGTACTTC
J gene: TRBJ2-7
V gene: TRBV18
D gene: NA
clone size: few

CDR3 protein: CSVVPHVQETQYF
CDR3 DNA: TGCAGCGTTGTTCCCCACGTCCAAGAGACCCAGTACTTC
J gene: TRBJ2-5
V gene: TRBV29-1
D gene: NA
clone size: few

CDR3 protein: CACSYSGETQYF
CDR3 DNA: TGTGCCTGCAGTTACTCGGGAGAGACCCAGTACTTC
J gene: TRBJ2-5
V gene: TRBV6-5
D gene: NA
clone size: NA

CDR3 protein: CASSKRGQESNQPQHF
CDR3 DNA: TGTGCCAGCAGTAAAAGGGGACAGGAAAGCAATCAGCCCCAGCATTTT
J gene: TRBJ1-5
V gene: TRBV6-6
D gene: TRBD1
clone size: few

CDR3 protein: CASSQDRLAGLSNEQFF
CDR3 DNA: TGCGCCAGCAGCCAAGATCGACTAGCGGGCCTCTCAAATGAGCAGTTCTTC
J gene: TRBJ2-1
V gene: TRBV4-3
D gene: TRBD2
clone size: few

CDR3 protein: CASTADLILSSEAFF
CDR3 DNA: TGTGCCAGCACCGCCGACCTAATATTATCCTCTGAAGCTTTCTTT
J gene: TRBJ1-1
V gene: TRBV12-3/TRBV12-4
D gene: NA
clone size: NA

CDR3 protein: CAWSDGAGYTF
CDR3 DNA: TGTGCCTGGAGTGACGGAGCGGGCTACACCTTC
J gene: TRBJ1-2
V gene: TRBV30
D gene: NA
clone size: NA

CDR3 protein: CASSHLGGPETQYF
CDR3 DNA: TGTGCCAGCAGCCATCTAGGAGGACCGGAGACCCAGTACTTC
J gene: TRBJ2-5
V gene: TRBV3-1
D gene: NA
clone size: NA

CDR3 protein: CSARPLAGSSYNEQFF
CDR3 DNA: TGCAGTGCTAGACCCCTAGCGGGGAGCTCCTACAATGAGCAGTTCTTC
J gene: TRBJ2-1
V gene: TRBV20-1
D gene: TRBD2
clone size: NA

CDR3 protein: CASSFLGSSHTF
CDR3 DNA: TGTGCCAGCAGTTTTCTTGGGTCATCTCACACCTTC
J gene: TRBJ1-2
V gene: TRBV12-3/TRBV12-4
D gene: NA
clone size: few

CDR3 protein: CATSSDRDYDYTF
CDR3 DNA: TGTGCCACCTCCTCGGACAGAGACTATGACTACACCTTC
J gene: TRBJ1-2
V gene: TRBV15
D gene: NA
clone size: few

CDR3 protein: CASGTGGSAFF
CDR3 DNA: TGTGCCAGCGGGACAGGGGGATCGGCTTTCTTT
J gene: TRBJ1-1
V gene: TRBV6-6
D gene: TRBD1
clone size: few

CDR3 protein: CASSSRTGTGGFNEQYF
CDR3 DNA: TGCGCCAGCAGCTCGCGGACCGGGACAGGGGGGTTCAACGAGCAGTACTTC
J gene: TRBJ2-7
V gene: TRBV5-1
D gene: TRBD1
clone size: NA